The 14 T cell receptor beta chains below all came from one sample that was sequenced in a study of T-cell reconstitution after alpha-beta-depleted transplantation in children (TCRdb year 2016). The sample's treatment or condition label, decoded: allogeneic hematopoietic cell transplantation with graft depleted of TCRalphabeta T cells and CD19 B cells. The library was prepared using PCR. The reads were generated on an Illumina HiSeq 2500. TCR libraries were prepared with molecular barcoding, using unique molecular identifiers to normalize TCRbeta repertoire quantification. The public reads were quality trimmed at Q25 with fastp and then assembled into clones with MiXCR by TCRdb, keeping productive beta chains. Each CDR3 protein gets just one entry, which takes the most common genes and DNA from the rows behind it. This sample has about 460,000 distinct CDR3 sequences in its table, and about an eighth of those were observed once. The top ten clones comprise approximately 14% of the sample.

The material sequenced was PBMCs, mostly from graft donor cells, taken 180 days after TCRalphabeta/CD19-depleted stem cell transplant. The receptors here all came from a female patient aged 2-15 years who had a stem cell transplant for aplastic anemia, so the T cells may come from the graft donor.

The V call is TRBV18, the J call TRBJ1-2, with 9 positions matching TRBD1. With 2 bases clipped from V and 8 bases from J, the junction kept 6 bases outside the gene matches. CDR3 size: 14 residues. CDR1 is KGHSH and CDR2 is LQKENI in the germline V gene. The CDR3 DNA reads as TGTGCCAGCTCACCAAGCGGACAGGGGTTCGGCTACACCTTC. It codes for CASSPSGQGFGYTF.

This clonotype was recorded a few times. The chain links TRBV10-3 to TRBJ1-2, with a tentative D call TRBD1 (5 bases). The CDR3 has 15 amino acids. V lost 6 bases and J 5 bases, leaving 19 bases between the germline ends. Germline-derived CDR1 and CDR2 are ENHRY and SYGVKD. CDR3 amino acids: CAISDRDERLYGYTF. The CDR3 DNA follows: TGTGCCATCAGCGACCGGGACGAACGGCTGTATGGCTACACCTTC.

This clonotype was observed many times. V gene TRBV12-3 or TRBV12-4 combines with J gene TRBJ1-5; D might be TRBD1 (5 bases). V was trimmed by 8 bases and J by 6 bases, leaving 11 bases between them. This CDR3 is 12 amino acids long. CDR3: CASGGVSQPQHF. In DNA, the CDR3 is TGTGCCAGCGGGGGGGTAAGTCAGCCCCAGCATTTT.

This chain joins TRBV11-2 and TRBJ2-3, with 7 positions matching TRBD2. The CDR3 runs 16 residues. Unmatched junction bases numbered 6, after V lost 3 bases and J lost 0 bases. Germline CDR1 SGHAT, CDR2 FQNNGV. CDR3 sequence (DNA): TGTGCCAGCAGCTTGTGGCGGGAGCAAAGCACAGATACGCAGTATTTT. It is translated as CASSLWREQSTDTQYF.

This clonotype was seen a few times. The genes are TRBV6-1 and TRBJ2-1, with TRBD2 matching over 7 bases. From germline, CDR1 is MNHNS and CDR2 SASEGT. This CDR3 is 15 amino acids long. V shed 7 bases and J 1 base; nucleotides not matched to a gene: 7. The DNA of the CDR3 is TGTGCCAGCAAGGTCCGGGAGGTATCCTACAATGAGCAGTTCTTC. This encodes CASKVREVSYNEQFF.

In this sample, this clonotype turned up a few times. The V and J genes are TRBV7-9 and TRBJ2-7; perhaps TRBD2 as D (6 bases). V was shortened by 1 base and J by 2 bases, with 12 bases between the two germline ends. The CDR3 has 15 residues. CDR1 is SEHNR and CDR2 is FQNEAQ in the germline V gene (reference sequence). In DNA, the CDR3 is TGTGCCAGCAGCTTAGGCGGGACGAATGCCTACGAGCAGTACTTC. It specifies CASSLGGTNAYEQYF. The full variable domain, its missing parts supplied by reference TRBV7-9 and TRBJ2-7, is DTGVSQNPRHKITKRGQNVTFRCDPISEHNRLYWYRQTLGQGPEFLTYFQNEAQLEKSRLLSDRFSAERPKGSFSTLEIQRTEQGDSAMYLCASSLGGTNAYEQYFGPGTRLTVT.

The chain carries TRBV7-2 and TRBJ1-1; D is ambiguous. V lost 4 bases and J lost 4, with 22 bases in between. The CDR3 contains 17 residues. From germline, CDR1 is SGHTA and CDR2 FQGNSA. CDR3 coding DNA: TGTGCCAGCAGCTCCCGTGATTCTGCGGGGTCGGGCACTGAAGCTTTCTTT. This sequence encodes CASSSRDSAGSGTEAFF.

This clonotype was detected many times. This chain links TRBV20-1 with TRBJ1-2; D remains unclear. Germline CDR1 and CDR2: DFQATT and SNEGSKA (reference sequence). V was trimmed by 5 bases and J by 6 bases, leaving 10 bases between them. The CDR3 totals 11 residues. Written as DNA, the CDR3 is TGCAGTGCTGCGGGCGCGGATGGCTACACCTTC. Its protein is CSAAGADGYTF.

The sample holds a few counts of this clonotype. V gene TRBV3-1 combines with J gene TRBJ1-4; the D is unclear. Germline V gives CDR1 LGHDT, CDR2 YNNKEL (reference sequence). V dropped 0 bases and J dropped 0 bases, with 11 bases sitting between them. CDR3 length: 17 amino acids. As DNA, the CDR3 is TGTGCCAGCAGCCAAGATAGTGGGATTGCAACTAATGAAAAACTGTTTTTT. It yields the protein CASSQDSGIATNEKLFF.

This chain uses TRBV7-9 with TRBJ2-3; a possible D gene is TRBD2 (5 bases). The CDR3 loop spans 14 amino acids. The germline V and J ends were trimmed by 5 bases and 7 bases, with 16 bases remaining between them. CDR1 and CDR2 from the germline V gene are SEHNR and FQNEAQ (reference sequence). The CDR3 DNA follows: TGTGCCAGCAGCGGAATACGTGAGGGAAATACGCAGTATTTT. Encoded protein: CASSGIREGNTQYF.

J is TRBJ2-7 and V is TRBV19; 9 nucleotides align to TRBD1. The V and J ends lost 6 bases and 9 bases, in that order; junction bases with no gene match: 15. CDR1 is LNHDA and CDR2 is SQIVND in the germline V gene (reference sequence). The CDR3 runs to 15 residues. The CDR3 reads CASSPGQGFLRGQYF. Here the CDR3 DNA reads TGTGCCAGTAGCCCGGGACAGGGTTTTCTACGAGGGCAGTACTTC. Full variable domain (missing parts from reference TRBV19 and TRBJ2-7): DGGITQSPKYLFRKEGQNVTLSCEQNLNHDAMYWYRQDPGQGLRLIYYSQIVNDFQKGDIAEGYSVSREKKESFPLTVTSAQKNPTAFYLCASSPGQGFLRGQYFGPGTRLTVT.

At least ten counts were recorded for this clonotype. The chain employs TRBV5-1 and TRBJ2-3; D gene unclear. CDR3 length: 13 amino acids. V was shortened by 0 bases and J by 5 bases, with 7 bases between the two germline ends. CDR1 is SGHRS, CDR2 YFSETQ, per germline. CDR3 nucleotide sequence: TGCGCCAGCAGCTTGGCGGCGGAAGATACGCAGTATTTT. Its protein product is CASSLAAEDTQYF.

This clonotype was observed a few times. This chain connects TRBV7-2 to TRBJ2-1; unclear D gene. Germline loops: CDR1 SGHTA, CDR2 FQGNSA. This CDR3 has 13 amino acids. The V end lost 3 bases, the J end lost 11 bases, and 14 bases lay between the germline ends. The CDR3: CASSLSLSIKQFF. DNA for the CDR3: TGTGCCAGCAGCTTGTCTCTTTCAATAAAGCAGTTCTTC.

This clonotype was seen many times. The V call is TRBV2, the J call TRBJ2-4, with no clear D. CDR1 is SNHLY and CDR2 is FYNNEI in the germline V gene. The V and J ends lost 4 bases and 2 bases respectively, with 12 bases between them. CDR3 length: 15 residues. In DNA, the CDR3 is TGTGCCAGCAGTGCCACTGGGGTAACCAAAAACATTCAGTACTTC. Translation gives CASSATGVTKNIQYF.